The rows below give T cell receptor beta chains drawn from one sample of a study of blood T cell repertoires in COVID-19. Assay used: immunoSEQ multiplex PCR; TCRdb lists only in-frame clones, some missing. The table records some 270,000 clones, about 91% of them present only once. Specimen: PBMCs or T cells enriched from blood (not recorded which). The receptors derive from a man aged 40-49 years who had been exposed to COVID-19. Each CDR3 is given with its conserved first and last residue. The D gene is left open where the match is weak. Size values are once, few and many counts, or a class for expanded clones, and some rows have none.

v_call: TRBV6-5
cdr3_length: 15
j_call: TRBJ2-1
d_call: TRBD2
clone_size: .
cdr3_nt: TGTGCCAGCAGTTACGACGGCGGGAGGTCTGAGGAGCAGTTCTTC
cdr3_aa: CASSYDGGRSEEQFF

v_call: TRBV9
cdr3_length: 13
j_call: TRBJ2-7
d_call: .
clone_size: .
cdr3_nt: TGTGCCAGCAGCGTGAGGACAGACTACGAGCAGTACTTC
cdr3_aa: CASSVRTDYEQYF

v_call: TRBV10-2
cdr3_length: 15
j_call: TRBJ1-5
d_call: .
clone_size: .
cdr3_nt: TGCGCCAGCAGTGACGGCAGGGGTCCTGATCAGCCCCAGCATTTT
cdr3_aa: CASSDGRGPDQPQHF

v_call: TRBV7-2
cdr3_length: 15
j_call: TRBJ1-2
d_call: TRBD1
clone_size: once
cdr3_nt: TGTGCCAGCAGCTTAGCGGTCAGGGGGCTAGGAGGCTACACCTTC
cdr3_aa: CASSLAVRGLGGYTF

v_call: TRBV19
cdr3_length: 13
j_call: TRBJ1-1
d_call: TRBD1
clone_size: .
cdr3_nt: TGTGCCAGTAGTTTAACAGGGGAAACTGAAGCTTTCTTT
cdr3_aa: CASSLTGETEAFF

v_call: TRBV12-3/TRBV12-4
cdr3_length: 12
j_call: TRBJ2-3
d_call: .
clone_size: .
cdr3_nt: TGTGCCAGCAGCCTCCGCACAGATACGCAGTATTTT
cdr3_aa: CASSLRTDTQYF

v_call: TRBV18
cdr3_length: 12
j_call: TRBJ2-3
d_call: .
clone_size: once
cdr3_nt: TGTGCCAGCTCGCAGGGCCCAGATACGCAGTATTTT
cdr3_aa: CASSQGPDTQYF

v_call: TRBV5-1
cdr3_length: 18
j_call: TRBJ2-7
d_call: TRBD2
clone_size: .
cdr3_nt: TGCGCCAGCAGCTTGGTTTGGACTAGCGGGACAGGCTCCTACGAGCAGTACTTC
cdr3_aa: CASSLVWTSGTGSYEQYF

v_call: TRBV25-1
cdr3_length: 13
j_call: TRBJ1-1
d_call: .
clone_size: .
cdr3_nt: TGTGCCAGCAGTGATTTTGGGCACACTGAAGCTTTCTTT
cdr3_aa: CASSDFGHTEAFF

v_call: TRBV5-1
cdr3_length: 15
j_call: TRBJ2-5
d_call: TRBD1
clone_size: .
cdr3_nt: TGCGCCAGCAGCCTAACGACAGGGGGCGAAGAGACCCAGTACTTC
cdr3_aa: CASSLTTGGEETQYF

v_call: TRBV29-1
cdr3_length: 12
j_call: TRBJ1-2
d_call: .
clone_size: once
cdr3_nt: TGCAGCTTAGGTTTAGGGGACTATGGCTACACCTTC
cdr3_aa: CSLGLGDYGYTF

v_call: TRBV27
cdr3_length: 16
j_call: TRBJ1-1
d_call: TRBD1
clone_size: .
cdr3_nt: TGTGCCAGCAGTGGGGCTAGAAGCCCCAGGGGGACTGAAGCTTTCTTT
cdr3_aa: CASSGARSPRGTEAFF

v_call: TRBV19
cdr3_length: 19
j_call: TRBJ2-3
d_call: TRBD1
clone_size: few
cdr3_nt: TGTGCCAGTAGTCGGGACAGTGTATTATATCGGACAAGCACAGATACGCAGTATTTT
cdr3_aa: CASSRDSVLYRTSTDTQYF

v_call: TRBV20-1
cdr3_length: 10
j_call: TRBJ1-2
d_call: TRBD1
clone_size: once
cdr3_nt: TGCAGTGCCGACAGGGATGGCTACACCTTC
cdr3_aa: CSADRDGYTF

v_call: TRBV25-1
cdr3_length: 16
j_call: TRBJ1-6
d_call: TRBD1
clone_size: once
cdr3_nt: TGTGCCAGCAGTGATTCCAGGACAGGAAATAATTCACCCCTCCACTTT
cdr3_aa: CASSDSRTGNNSPLHF

v_call: TRBV19
cdr3_length: 14
j_call: TRBJ1-1
d_call: .
clone_size: .
cdr3_nt: TGTGCCAGTAGTCTAAGACAGGTAAACACTGAAGCTTTCTTT
cdr3_aa: CASSLRQVNTEAFF

v_call: TRBV11-2
cdr3_length: 15
j_call: TRBJ2-7
d_call: .
clone_size: .
cdr3_nt: TGTGCCAGCAGCTTACCCGGGTTTTCCTCCTACGAGCAGTACTTC
cdr3_aa: CASSLPGFSSYEQYF

v_call: TRBV28
cdr3_length: 13
j_call: TRBJ2-2
d_call: .
clone_size: .
cdr3_nt: TGTGCCACCCTGAGAGAGAACACCGGGGAGCTGTTTTTT
cdr3_aa: CATLRENTGELFF

v_call: TRBV10-3
cdr3_length: 14
j_call: TRBJ2-7
d_call: TRBD1
clone_size: .
cdr3_nt: TGTGCCATCAGTGAGGGACAGGACCCCTACGAGCAGTACTTC
cdr3_aa: CAISEGQDPYEQYF

v_call: TRBV28
cdr3_length: 14
j_call: TRBJ1-1
d_call: .
clone_size: .
cdr3_nt: TGTGCCAGCAGTACCTATTACAGGAACACTGAAGCTTTCTTT
cdr3_aa: CASSTYYRNTEAFF

v_call: TRBV4-2
cdr3_length: 18
j_call: TRBJ2-7
d_call: TRBD2
clone_size: once
cdr3_nt: TGTGCCAGCAGCCAAGAGCCCAAACTAGCGGGAGACTCCTACGAGCAGTACTTC
cdr3_aa: CASSQEPKLAGDSYEQYF

v_call: TRBV13
cdr3_length: 15
j_call: TRBJ1-3
d_call: .
clone_size: .
cdr3_nt: TGTGCCAGCTCGGGGGGTACCCTCTCTGGAAACACCATATATTTT
cdr3_aa: CASSGGTLSGNTIYF

v_call: TRBV18
cdr3_length: 16
j_call: TRBJ2-3
d_call: TRBD2
clone_size: .
cdr3_nt: TGTGCCAGCTCACCACAGGCGGGAGGATACGCAGATACGCAGTATTTT
cdr3_aa: CASSPQAGGYADTQYF

v_call: TRBV28
cdr3_length: 14
j_call: TRBJ2-1
d_call: TRBD2
clone_size: .
cdr3_nt: TGTGCCAGCAGTGCGGGAGATTCCTACAATGAGCAGTTCTTC
cdr3_aa: CASSAGDSYNEQFF

v_call: TRBV6-2/TRBV6-3
cdr3_length: 17
j_call: TRBJ2-3
d_call: TRBD2
clone_size: .
cdr3_nt: TGTGCCAGCAGTTACCCGACTAGCCAGGCCCCCACAGATACGCAGTATTTT
cdr3_aa: CASSYPTSQAPTDTQYF

v_call: TRBV5-5
cdr3_length: 14
j_call: TRBJ2-7
d_call: TRBD1
clone_size: .
cdr3_nt: TGTGCCAGCAGCGTCCGGGACAGTCCCTACGAGCAGTACTTC
cdr3_aa: CASSVRDSPYEQYF

v_call: TRBV11-2
cdr3_length: 18
j_call: TRBJ2-5
d_call: TRBD2
clone_size: .
cdr3_nt: TGTGCCAGCAGTTTCATTTTTGGGACTAGCGGGAGAGACGTGACCCAGTACTTC
cdr3_aa: CASSFIFGTSGRDVTQYF

v_call: TRBV10-2
cdr3_length: 13
j_call: TRBJ2-1
d_call: TRBD2
clone_size: .
cdr3_nt: TGCGCCAGCGGTCTAAATTTAGTGACTAGCGGTTTCTTC
cdr3_aa: CASGLNLVTSGFF

v_call: TRBV4-1
cdr3_length: 13
j_call: TRBJ1-1
d_call: .
clone_size: few
cdr3_nt: TGCGCCAGCAGCCCGGACACCTACACTGAAGCTTTCTTT
cdr3_aa: CASSPDTYTEAFF

v_call: TRBV24-1
cdr3_length: 17
j_call: TRBJ2-1
d_call: .
clone_size: .
cdr3_nt: TGTGCCACCAGTGATTTTGGGCAGGGTGGTTCCGTCAATGAGCAGTTCTTC
cdr3_aa: CATSDFGQGGSVNEQFF

v_call: TRBV27
cdr3_length: 14
j_call: TRBJ1-5
d_call: .
clone_size: .
cdr3_nt: TGTGCCAGCAGTTCCCTTGGGGGGAGTCAGCCCCAGCATTTT
cdr3_aa: CASSSLGGSQPQHF

v_call: TRBV12-3/TRBV12-4
cdr3_length: 12
j_call: TRBJ1-3
d_call: .
clone_size: .
cdr3_nt: TGTGCCAGCAGTTTCACTACCGACACCATATATTTT
cdr3_aa: CASSFTTDTIYF

v_call: TRBV24-1
cdr3_length: 14
j_call: TRBJ1-3
d_call: .
clone_size: .
cdr3_nt: TGTGCCACCAGTGACCCGACAAATGGAAACACCATATATTTT
cdr3_aa: CATSDPTNGNTIYF

v_call: TRBV6-1
cdr3_length: 18
j_call: TRBJ1-1
d_call: .
clone_size: .
cdr3_nt: TGTGCCAGCAGTGAAATCGGGGGGCAGGGCACGATGAACACTGAAGCTTTCTTT
cdr3_aa: CASSEIGGQGTMNTEAFF

v_call: TRBV27
cdr3_length: 13
j_call: TRBJ2-7
d_call: .
clone_size: .
cdr3_nt: TGTGCCAGCAGTCACCCAGGGTCCTACGAGCAGTACTTC
cdr3_aa: CASSHPGSYEQYF

v_call: TRBV20-1
cdr3_length: 14
j_call: TRBJ1-1
d_call: .
clone_size: .
cdr3_nt: TGCAGTGCTAGTAGGACATGGGTTTCGGCTGAAGCTTTCTTT
cdr3_aa: CSASRTWVSAEAFF

v_call: TRBV7-3
cdr3_length: 16
j_call: TRBJ2-1
d_call: TRBD2
clone_size: .
cdr3_nt: TGTGCCAGCAGCCCTTCCCGACTAGCGGAAGACAATGAGCAGTTCTTC
cdr3_aa: CASSPSRLAEDNEQFF

v_call: TRBV4-1
cdr3_length: 16
j_call: TRBJ2-3
d_call: .
clone_size: .
cdr3_nt: TGCGCCAGCAGCCAAGGAGCCGGGGGGCGGACAGATACGCAGTATTTT
cdr3_aa: CASSQGAGGRTDTQYF

v_call: TRBV28
cdr3_length: 15
j_call: TRBJ1-5
d_call: .
clone_size: .
cdr3_nt: TGTGCCAGCAGTTTAGGGGGGGTACGCAATCAGCCCCAGCATTTT
cdr3_aa: CASSLGGVRNQPQHF

v_call: TRBV10-3
cdr3_length: 12
j_call: TRBJ1-2
d_call: .
clone_size: .
cdr3_nt: TGTGCCATCAGTGGAGGTGCCGGTGGCTACACCTTC
cdr3_aa: CAISGGAGGYTF

v_call: TRBV9
cdr3_length: 16
j_call: TRBJ2-2
d_call: .
clone_size: .
cdr3_nt: TGTGCCAGCAGCAGGGAGGGGGGCTTAAATCTCGGGGAGCTGTTTTTT
cdr3_aa: CASSREGGLNLGELFF

v_call: TRBV4-1
cdr3_length: 16
j_call: TRBJ2-5
d_call: .
clone_size: once
cdr3_nt: TGCGCCAGCAGCCAGAGGGGGGCAGGGGGAGAAGAGACCCAGTACTTC
cdr3_aa: CASSQRGAGGEETQYF

v_call: TRBV27
cdr3_length: 16
j_call: TRBJ2-7
d_call: .
clone_size: .
cdr3_nt: TGTGCCAGCAGTTTAACGGCAGGTTTACGCTCCTACGAGCAGTACTTC
cdr3_aa: CASSLTAGLRSYEQYF

v_call: TRBV30
cdr3_length: 14
j_call: TRBJ1-2
d_call: .
clone_size: .
cdr3_nt: TGTGCCTGGAGCACCTCGGGGTCGATCTATGGCTACACCTTC
cdr3_aa: CAWSTSGSIYGYTF

v_call: TRBV6-5
cdr3_length: 13
j_call: TRBJ1-3
d_call: .
clone_size: .
cdr3_nt: TGTGCCAGCAGTTCCAACTCTGGAAACACCATATATTTT
cdr3_aa: CASSSNSGNTIYF

v_call: TRBV9
cdr3_length: 16
j_call: TRBJ2-1
d_call: TRBD2
clone_size: once
cdr3_nt: TGTGCCAGCAGCGAGAGGACTAGCGGGATATACAATGAGCAGTTCTTC
cdr3_aa: CASSERTSGIYNEQFF

v_call: TRBV7-9
cdr3_length: 15
j_call: TRBJ1-6
d_call: TRBD1
clone_size: .
cdr3_nt: TGTGCCAGCAGCTTATTCGACAGGGGGAATTCACCCCTCCACTTT
cdr3_aa: CASSLFDRGNSPLHF

v_call: TRBV28
cdr3_length: 12
j_call: TRBJ1-2
d_call: .
clone_size: .
cdr3_nt: TGTGCCAGCAGTTCGGGTGTAGAGGGCTACACCTTC
cdr3_aa: CASSSGVEGYTF

v_call: TRBV20-1
cdr3_length: 10
j_call: TRBJ1-2
d_call: .
clone_size: .
cdr3_nt: TGCAGTGCTCGTTCGTTTGGCTACACCTTC
cdr3_aa: CSARSFGYTF

v_call: TRBV13
cdr3_length: 15
j_call: TRBJ2-5
d_call: TRBD2
clone_size: .
cdr3_nt: TGTGCCAGCAGCTCAGGACTAGCGGGACGACAGACCCAGTACTTC
cdr3_aa: CASSSGLAGRQTQYF

v_call: TRBV30
cdr3_length: 15
j_call: TRBJ1-3
d_call: TRBD1
clone_size: .
cdr3_nt: TGTGCCTGGAGTAAAACAGGGGGCTCTGGAAACACCATATATTTT
cdr3_aa: CAWSKTGGSGNTIYF

v_call: TRBV21-1
cdr3_length: 19
j_call: TRBJ2-7
d_call: .
clone_size: .
cdr3_nt: TGTGCCAGCAGCATGCGAAGCCCCGAATCGTGGGGGAGGGCCCCCGAGCAGTACTTC
cdr3_aa: CASSMRSPESWGRAPEQYF

v_call: TRBV19
cdr3_length: 12
j_call: TRBJ2-1
d_call: .
clone_size: .
cdr3_nt: TGTGCCAGTAGCATACAGAGGGATGAGCAGTTCTTC
cdr3_aa: CASSIQRDEQFF

v_call: TRBV9
cdr3_length: 13
j_call: TRBJ1-5
d_call: .
clone_size: .
cdr3_nt: TGTGCCAGCAGTCCCGACAGCAACCAGCCCCAGCATTTT
cdr3_aa: CASSPDSNQPQHF

v_call: TRBV11-3
cdr3_length: 13
j_call: TRBJ2-7
d_call: TRBD1
clone_size: .
cdr3_nt: TGTGCCAGCAGCCCCGACAGGGACTACGAGCAGTACTTC
cdr3_aa: CASSPDRDYEQYF

v_call: TRBV5-4
cdr3_length: 16
j_call: TRBJ1-1
d_call: .
clone_size: .
cdr3_nt: TGTGCCAGCAGCTTGACCCCGACAGCCCTGGAATCTGAAGCTTTCTTT
cdr3_aa: CASSLTPTALESEAFF

v_call: TRBV10-1
cdr3_length: 14
j_call: TRBJ2-1
d_call: TRBD2
clone_size: .
cdr3_nt: TGCGCCAGCAGTGAGGGCGGGAGGGAAAATGAGCAGTTCTTC
cdr3_aa: CASSEGGRENEQFF

v_call: TRBV12-3/TRBV12-4
cdr3_length: 13
j_call: TRBJ2-1
d_call: TRBD2
clone_size: .
cdr3_nt: TGTGCCAGCACTAGCGGGAGGGCCGTGGAGCAGTTCTTC
cdr3_aa: CASTSGRAVEQFF